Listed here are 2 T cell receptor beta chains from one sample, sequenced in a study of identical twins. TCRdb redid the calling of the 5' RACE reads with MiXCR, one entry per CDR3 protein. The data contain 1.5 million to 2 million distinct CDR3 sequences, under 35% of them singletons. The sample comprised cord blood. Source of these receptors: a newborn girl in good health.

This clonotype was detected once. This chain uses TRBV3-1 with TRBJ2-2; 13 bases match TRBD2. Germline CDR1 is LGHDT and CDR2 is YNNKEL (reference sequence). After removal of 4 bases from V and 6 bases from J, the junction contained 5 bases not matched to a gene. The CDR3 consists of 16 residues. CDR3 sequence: CASSPQLAGGPGELFF. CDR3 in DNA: TGTGCCAGCAGCCCCCAACTAGCGGGGGGGCCCGGGGAGCTGTTTTTT. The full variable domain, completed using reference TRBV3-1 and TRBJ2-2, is DTAVSQTPKYLVTQMGNDKSIKCEQNLGHDTMYWYKQDSKKFLKIMFSYNNKELIINETVPNRFSPKSPDKAHLNLHINSLELGDSAVYFCASSPQLAGGPGELFFGEGSRLTVL.

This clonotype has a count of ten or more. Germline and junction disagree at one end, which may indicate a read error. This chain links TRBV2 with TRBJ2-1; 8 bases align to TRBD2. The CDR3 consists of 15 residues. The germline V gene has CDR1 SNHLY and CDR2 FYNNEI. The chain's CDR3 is CASSVTSGRGNEQFF. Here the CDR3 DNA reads TGCGCCAGCAGCGTTACTAGCGGTCGGGGCAATGAGCAGTTCTTC.